These 15 T cell receptor beta chains originate from one sample sequenced in a study of blood T cell repertoires in COVID-19 (dated by TCRdb to 2020 to 2022). Libraries came from the immunoSEQ multiplex PCR assay. Drawn from immuneACCESS, this table holds only the in-frame rearrangements with V and J called that TCRdb kept. Clones are partly lost; checked studies trace under half to an unresolved V gene and leave the rest unexplained. The sample records about 190,000 clones, roughly 84% of which are singletons. About 6.6% of the sample comes from the top ten. What was sequenced was peripheral blood. The origin of the receptors is a woman aged 40 to 50 who had recovered from COVID-19.

This clone was picked up a small number of times. J is TRBJ1-2 and V is TRBV2, with 10 bases matching TRBD1. Germline loops: CDR1 SNHLY, CDR2 FYNNEI. The CDR3 consists of 14 residues. The V and J ends lost 10 bases and 3 bases, in that order; junction bases with no gene match: 8. CDR3 nucleotide sequence: TGTGCCACCGATATCGGGACAGGGGACTATGGCTACACCTTC. This encodes CATDIGTGDYGYTF.

The chain is built from TRBV5-1 and TRBJ2-6, with a weak D call TRBD1 (5 bases). With 4 bases removed from V and 4 bases from J, the gap between germline ends came to 21 bases. Germline values: CDR1 SGHRS, CDR2 YFSETQ. The CDR3 totals 18 residues. CDR3 in DNA: TGCGCCAGCAGCCTTAAAGGCGCCAGGGTGGAAGGGGCCAACGTCCTGACTTTC. Protein sequence: CASSLKGARVEGANVLTF.

This chain joins TRBV7-2 and TRBJ2-3; TRBD2 matches at 11 bases. Germline V gene lookup returns CDR1 SGHTA and CDR2 FQGNSA. V lost 4 bases to trimming and J lost 4 bases; unmatched junction nucleotides: 16. The CDR3 is 19 residues long. In nucleotides, the CDR3 is TGTGCCAGCAGCTCCAGTCTAGCGGGAGGTTGGTCCGGCTCAGATACGCAGTATTTT. Translating gives CASSSSLAGGWSGSDTQYF.

The table lists this clone with a few counts. This sequence joins TRBV28 and TRBJ1-1; D unresolved. The CDR3 is made up of 13 amino acids. Trimming shortened V by 6 bases and J by 5 bases, and 13 bases separated the two germline ends. Germline V CDR1 and CDR2: MDHEN, SYDVKM. The CDR3 sequence is CASRFLQWTEAFF. Here the CDR3 DNA reads TGTGCCAGCAGATTCTTACAATGGACTGAAGCTTTCTTT.

V usage is TRBV27 and J usage is TRBJ1-3, with D possibly being TRBD1 (6 bases). Looked up from germline, CDR1 is MNHEY and CDR2 is SMNVEV (reference sequence). The V end was cut by 5 bases, the J end by 0 bases, with 11 bases between. CDR3 length: 15 residues. The CDR3 DNA reads as TGTGCCAGCAGTCCGGGACATATCTCTGGAAACACCATATATTTT. Its protein product is CASSPGHISGNTIYF.

The chain joins TRBV28 to TRBJ2-7, with D possibly being TRBD2 (5 bases). Germline CDR1 is MDHEN and CDR2 is SYDVKM. CDR3 length equals 12 residues. Between the trimmed V and J ends, which lost 0 bases and 5 bases, there was a span of 5 bases. The CDR3: CASSLWRDEQYF. DNA for the CDR3: TGTGCCAGCAGTTTATGGAGGGACGAGCAGTACTTC.

The rearrangement uses TRBV9 and TRBJ2-2, with TRBD2 matching 8 bases. This CDR3 region has 16 residues. CDR1 and CDR2 from the germline V gene are SGDLS and YYNGEE. Trimming removed 2 bases from V and 4 bases from J; junction bases left unmatched: 7. The CDR3, as DNA: TGTGCCAGCAGCGTTGGTCTGCGGGAGGTCACCGGGGAGCTGTTTTTT. As protein: CASSVGLREVTGELFF.

The V and J genes are TRBV5-1 and TRBJ2-1; 8 bases line up with TRBD2. Germline V gene data show CDR1 as SGHRS and CDR2 as YFSETQ. The CDR3 runs 16 residues. V was pared by 0 bases and J by 8 bases, with 10 bases of the junction left unmatched. CDR3 sequence (DNA): TGCGCCAGCAGCTTGGTCGGGAGGGCCAGAGGATATGAGCAGTTCTTC. Residues: CASSLVGRARGYEQFF.

This clone has a handful of counts. This chain connects TRBV19 to TRBJ2-1; D possibly corresponds to TRBD2 (5 bases). Germline CDR1 LNHDA, CDR2 SQIVND (reference sequence). The CDR3 is 15 amino acids. V lost 3 bases and J lost 8, with 17 bases in between. CDR3 sequence (DNA): TGTGCCAGTAGTATTTATACTAGTGGTCAGGATGAGCAGTTCTTC. It specifies CASSIYTSGQDEQFF. Supplemented by reference TRBV19 and TRBJ2-1, the full variable domain reads DGGITQSPKYLFRKEGQNVTLSCEQNLNHDAMYWYRQDPGQGLRLIYYSQIVNDFQKGDIAEGYSVSREKKESFPLTVTSAQKNPTAFYLCASSIYTSGQDEQFFGPGTRLTVL.

Only one count was recorded for this clone. This rearrangement joins TRBV3-1 (or the pseudogene TRBV3-2) to TRBJ1-4, with D unclear. The CDR3 contains 15 residues. The V gene's germline CDR1 is LGHDT and CDR2 YNNKEL (reference sequence). V was clipped by 0 bases and J by 5 bases, with 10 bases between them. DNA for the CDR3: TGTGCCAGCAGCCAAGATCCTCACGCGAATGAAAAACTGTTTTTT. Encoded protein: CASSQDPHANEKLFF.

The CDR3 region has the DNA TGTGCCAGCAGACGACTAGCGGGAGAAGGAGAGCAGTACTTC. It codes for CASRRLAGEGEQYF. V usage is TRBV7-2 and J usage is TRBJ2-7, with 12 bases matching TRBD2. Germline values: CDR1 SGHTA, CDR2 FQGNSA. With 6 bases clipped from V and 7 bases from J, the junction kept 7 bases outside the gene matches. The CDR3 runs to 14 residues.

The chain couples TRBV19 to TRBJ2-1; TRBD2 aligns across 14 bases. CDR3 length: 17 amino acids. The junction had 5 bases not matched to a gene; V was cut back by 1 base and J by 6 bases. Germline V CDR1 and CDR2: LNHDA, SQIVND (reference sequence). The chain's CDR3 is CASSIVEGLAGANEQFF. The CDR3 DNA reads TGTGCCAGTAGTATAGTGGAGGGACTAGCGGGGGCCAATGAGCAGTTCTTC.

This clone has only a few counts. This chain joins TRBV5-1 and TRBJ1-2, with a weak D call TRBD1 (6 bases). The CDR3 consists of 15 residues. Looked up from germline, CDR1 is SGHRS and CDR2 is YFSETQ. V lost 3 bases and J lost 4, with 16 bases in between. The CDR3 coding sequence is TGCGCCAGCAGCTCACAGGGAAGGGTGGGCTATGGCTACACCTTC. It specifies CASSSQGRVGYGYTF.

This clone was seen just once. The V gene is TRBV27, the J gene TRBJ2-7; 12 nucleotides agree with TRBD1. Looked up from germline, CDR1 is MNHEY and CDR2 is SMNVEV (reference sequence). The CDR3 has 15 residues. V shed 4 bases and J 6 bases; nucleotides not matched to a gene: 7. This CDR3 is CASSSPGTGGAEQYF. The CDR3 region has the DNA TGTGCCAGCAGTTCCCCCGGGACAGGGGGCGCCGAGCAGTACTTC.

The gene calls are TRBV28 and TRBJ2-1, with 9 bases matching TRBD1. Germline V gives CDR1 MDHEN, CDR2 SYDVKM. The CDR3 runs 12 residues. Germline trimming cut 10 bases from V and 5 bases from J; bases unmatched to any gene: 3. The CDR3 sequence: CAIGTGNNEQFF. The DNA of the CDR3 is TGTGCCATAGGGACAGGGAACAATGAGCAGTTCTTC.